The clone carrying this T cell receptor beta chain occurred many times. This sample is part of a study of T-cell reconstitution after alpha-beta-depleted transplantation in children. Researchers prepared the TCRbeta library using unique molecular identifiers, the study reports. From the PCR reads, TCRdb called clonotypes with MiXCR, one entry per CDR3 protein. The data contain 300,000 or so distinct CDR3 sequences, almost 10% of them singletons. Between the trimmed V and J ends, which lost 3 bases and 3 bases, there was a span of 9 bases. Germline V gene lookup returns CDR1 MNHEY and CDR2 SMNVEV (reference sequence). The CDR3 contains 13 residues.

Sample: PBMCs from the stem cell graft donor, taken from the stem cell graft. This clonotype originated in a human donor who donated a stem cell graft to a child with SCID. This chain uses TRBV27 with TRBJ2-7, with D unresolved. The CDR3 region has the DNA TGTGCCAGCAGTTTCGTCGCAGGCTACGAGCAGTACTTC. Its translation: CASSFVAGYEQYF.